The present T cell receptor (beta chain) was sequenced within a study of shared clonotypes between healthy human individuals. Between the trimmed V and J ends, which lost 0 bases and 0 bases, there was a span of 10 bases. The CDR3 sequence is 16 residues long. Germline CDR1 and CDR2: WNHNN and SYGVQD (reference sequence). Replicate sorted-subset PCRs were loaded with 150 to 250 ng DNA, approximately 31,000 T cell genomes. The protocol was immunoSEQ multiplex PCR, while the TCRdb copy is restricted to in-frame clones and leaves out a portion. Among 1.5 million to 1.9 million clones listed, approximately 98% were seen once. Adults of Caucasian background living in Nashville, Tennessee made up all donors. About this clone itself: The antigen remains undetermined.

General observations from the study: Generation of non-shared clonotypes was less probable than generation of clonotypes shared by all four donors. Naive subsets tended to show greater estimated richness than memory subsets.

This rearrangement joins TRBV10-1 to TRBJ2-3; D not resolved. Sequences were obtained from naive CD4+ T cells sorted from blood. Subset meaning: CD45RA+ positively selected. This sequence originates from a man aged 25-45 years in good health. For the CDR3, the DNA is TGCGCCAGCAGTGAGTCGAAAGGGCTGAGCACAGATACGCAGTATTTT. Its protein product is CASSESKGLSTDTQYF.